This paragraph reports one T cell receptor (beta chain). Its antigen is not known. This sample also contains other DNA sequences that code for the same CDR3. This sample stems from a study of shared clonotypes between healthy human individuals. Findings and caveats of the study: Read depth was anticipated to influence clonotype sharing among donors.

Trimming cost V 2 bases and J 5 bases, with 9 bases left between them. The germline CDR1 and CDR2 sequences are GTSNPN and SVGIG (reference sequence). This CDR3 region has 12 residues. Clones were sequenced by immunoSEQ multiplex PCR, and TCRdb holds only the in-frame ones, with some missing. This sample has roughly 2 million clones, with around 95% found just once. J is TRBJ2-5 and V is TRBV30; perhaps TRBD2 as D (6 bases). The sequenced sample was naive CD4+ T cells sorted from blood. The subset denotes: CD45RA+ positively selected. The source of this sequence is a man between 18 and 29 years old in good health. Here the CDR3 DNA reads TGTGCCTGGAGTCGGGGACTGGAGACCCAGTACTTC. It translates to CAWSRGLETQYF.